A single sample gave rise to the 14 T cell receptor beta chains below, sequenced in a study of blood T cell repertoires in COVID-19. The method was immunoSEQ multiplex PCR; TCRdb's version includes in-frame clones alone and lacks a portion of them. The repertoire holds approximately 350,000 clones, with 87% as singletons. Sequences were obtained from PBMCs or T cells enriched from blood (not recorded which). The receptors here all came from a woman aged 25-40 years who had recovered from COVID-19.

This clone was found once. The CDR3 sequence is CASRTSLTGGWTEAFF. CDR3 DNA sequence: TGTGCCAGCAGGACTTCTTTGACAGGGGGATGGACTGAAGCTTTCTTT. V is TRBV3-1 (or the pseudogene TRBV3-2) and J is TRBJ1-1, with 9 bases that match TRBD1. The CDR3 sequence is 16 residues long. V shed 6 bases and J 5 bases; nucleotides not matched to a gene: 13. Germline lookup yields CDR1 LGHDT and CDR2 YNNKEL (reference sequence).

V gene TRBV12-2 combines with J gene TRBJ2-7; the tabulated D call, TRBD1, remains unverified against the DNA. TRBV12-2 has pseudogene status. The CDR3 runs to 18 residues. CDR3 in amino acids: CASRLALGGTGDGYEQYF. The CDR3 DNA follows: TGTGCAAGTCGCTTAGCGCTAGGTGGTACAGGGGATGGCTACGAGCAGTACTTC.

This clone was observed a single time. This chain joins TRBV6-5 and TRBJ2-5, with 8 nucleotides matching TRBD2. J gave up 3 bases and V 7 bases, and 10 bases lay outside the gene matches. Germline CDR1 MNHEY, CDR2 SVGAGI. CDR3 size: 15 residues. DNA of the CDR3: TGTGCCAGCATCCACGGGAGGGCCCTCAAAGAGACCCAGTACTTC. It is translated as CASIHGRALKETQYF.

This clone has at least ten counts. The same CDR3 also results from other DNA sequences found in this sample. The V and J genes are TRBV2 and TRBJ1-2, with 11 bases lining up with TRBD1. Germline V gene sequence: CDR1 SNHLY, CDR2 FYNNEI. Trimming took 5 bases from V and 3 from J; bases not matched to a gene: 5. The CDR3 spans 15 residues. CDR3 loop: CASSWTGGADYGYTF. The CDR3 DNA reads as TGTGCCAGCAGTTGGACAGGGGGCGCTGACTATGGCTACACCTTC. Full variable domain (remainder filled in from reference TRBV2 and TRBJ1-2): EPEVTQTPSHQVTQMGQEVILRCVPISNHLYFYWYRQILGQKVEFLVSFYNNEISEKSEIFDDQFSVERPDGSNFTLKIRSTKLEDSAMYFCASSWTGGADYGYTFGSGTRLTVV.

This chain links TRBV5-5 with TRBJ2-7, with 9 bases identical to TRBD2. CDR3 size: 15 residues. Germline V gene data show CDR1 as SGHKS and CDR2 as YYEKEE (reference sequence). V was pared by 4 bases and J by 3 bases, with 8 bases of the junction left unmatched. CDR3: CASSLTSGWNYEQYF. The CDR3 DNA reads TGTGCCAGCAGCCTAACTAGCGGGTGGAACTACGAGCAGTACTTC.

This clone was detected only once. The V gene is TRBV5-4, the J gene TRBJ2-1; 14 bases are shared with TRBD2. CDR1 is SGHNT, CDR2 YYREEE, per germline (reference sequence). With V trimmed by 3 bases and J by 0 bases, 8 bases remained unmatched. The CDR3 consists of 19 residues. The CDR3 region has the DNA TGTGCCAGCAGCTGGGGGACTAGCGGGAGAGATAGCTCCTACAATGAGCAGTTCTTC. Translation: CASSWGTSGRDSSYNEQFF.

The chain has TRBV5-1 and TRBJ2-3; D remains ambiguous. Per the germline V gene, CDR1 is SGHRS and CDR2 is YFSETQ. The CDR3 totals 15 residues. V was clipped by 4 bases and J by 4 bases, with 16 bases between them. The CDR3 DNA follows: TGCGCCAGCAGCCCCCGCGCGGCACTCGCAGATACGCAGTATTTT. It encodes CASSPRAALADTQYF.

The rearrangement uses TRBV3-1 (or the pseudogene TRBV3-2) and TRBJ2-7; perhaps TRBD2 as D (6 bases). Deletions cut 0 bases from V and 4 bases from J, with 13 bases between. Germline V gene sequence: CDR1 LGHDT, CDR2 YNNKEL (reference sequence). This CDR3 has 15 residues. CDR3 bases: TGTGCCAGCAGCCAAGATCACGGGACTCCTTACGAGCAGTACTTC. It is translated as CASSQDHGTPYEQYF.

The chain carries TRBV3-1 (or the pseudogene TRBV3-2) and TRBJ2-7; no clear D gene. The length of the CDR3 is 14 residues. The V gene lost 1 base and the J gene lost 6 bases, with 13 bases spanning the gap. Germline values: CDR1 LGHDT, CDR2 YNNKEL (reference sequence). The CDR3 coding sequence is TGTGCCAGCAGCCAAGGTCCGCTCAGATCCGAGCAGTACTTC. As protein: CASSQGPLRSEQYF.

The CDR3 sequence is CASSQDGAANQPQHF. CDR3 in DNA: TGTGCCAGCAGCCAAGATGGGGCAGCCAATCAGCCCCAGCATTTT. The V call is TRBV3-1 (or the pseudogene TRBV3-2), the J call TRBJ1-5; possibly TRBD1 for D (5 bases). Germline assignment: CDR1 LGHDT and CDR2 YNNKEL (reference sequence). The CDR3 spans 15 residues. Deletions cut 0 bases from V and 3 bases from J, with 9 bases between.

The chain has TRBV19 and TRBJ2-7; D possibly corresponds to TRBD1 (6 bases). The CDR3 length is 14 residues. Trimming stripped 8 bases from V and 0 bases from J, with 14 bases between. CDR1 and CDR2 from the germline V gene are LNHDA and SQIVND (reference sequence). The CDR3: CASAPGTPSYEQYF. CDR3 sequence (DNA): TGTGCCAGTGCCCCCGGGACACCCTCCTACGAGCAGTACTTC.

The V gene is TRBV21-1, the J gene TRBJ1-1; the table's D call, TRBD1, has no DNA check behind it. TRBV21-1 is annotated as a pseudogene. CDR3 length: 16 amino acids. CDR3 sequence: CASSKTAGQKNTEAFF. The DNA of the CDR3 is TGTGCCAGCAGCAAAACTGCTGGACAGAAGAACACTGAAGCTTTCTTT.

V usage is TRBV10-3 and J usage is TRBJ2-3; 9 nucleotides match TRBD1. V lost 4 bases to trimming and J lost 4 bases; unmatched junction nucleotides: 6. Per the germline V gene, CDR1 is ENHRY and CDR2 is SYGVKD. The CDR3 sequence is 15 residues long. This chain's CDR3 is CAISGGQGVPDTQYF. The CDR3 nucleotides read TGTGCCATCAGTGGGGGACAGGGAGTCCCAGATACGCAGTATTTT.

The count of this clone is one. The genes are TRBV2 and TRBJ1-1; maybe TRBD1 (6 bases). V was pared by 4 bases and J by 1 base, with 13 bases between. Germline CDR1 reads SNHLY; CDR2 reads FYNNEI. The CDR3 extends over 15 amino acids. CDR3 sequence (DNA): TGTGCCAGCAGTGGCTCCGGGGGGCCGAACACTGAAGCTTTCTTT. Amino acids: CASSGSGGPNTEAFF.